This T cell receptor (beta chain) was sequenced in a study of cytotoxic CD8 clonotypes in ibrutinib-treated CLL. Study information: Once treatment had gone on for a median of around eleven months, range 6 to 36, response samples were drawn. Study-wide points: Patients showed higher baseline clonality than age-matched healthy donors, and it tracked circulating CD8+ T-cell counts. Clonality showed a rise at ibrutinib response that reversed toward baseline at progression. Public clonotypes, rarely seen, contracted or held steady on treatment.

This clone was recorded only once. The antigen is not known. Some clones are missing from TCRdb's copy, which holds only in-frame ones; the method was immunoSEQ multiplex PCR. The top ten hold around 5.3% of the sample, which has over 250,000 clones, roughly four fifths seen once. The germline CDR1 and CDR2 sequences are SQVTM and ANQGSEA. The CDR3 covers 15 residues. V was cut by 1 base and J by 0 bases, with 11 bases left in between. The rearrangement links TRBV29-1 to TRBJ2-3, with unresolved D. The sequenced sample was PBMCs, obtained at disease progression, from a patient treated with ibrutinib. The clonotype was recovered from a human donor with chronic lymphocytic leukemia. CDR3 loop: CSVEGPTSSTDTQYF. DNA for the CDR3: TGCAGCGTTGAAGGGCCGACCTCTAGCACAGATACGCAGTATTTT.